This T cell receptor beta chain was recorded in a study of response to subunit inactivated influenza vaccine. Germline lookup yields CDR1 DFQATT and CDR2 SNEGSKA (reference sequence). V was pared by 5 bases and J by 2 bases, with 9 bases between. This CDR3 contains 12 residues. TCRdb itself ran the RT-PCR reads through MiXCR, one entry per CDR3 protein. The sample shows about 520,000 distinct CDR3 sequences, 7.2% of them seen only once. The sample here was PBMCs from blood, taken 23 months after vaccination. The chain employs TRBV20-1 and TRBJ1-2; D is uncertain. This sequence was found in a man between 50 and 69 years old who received an inactivated influenza vaccine. The CDR3: CSAVTENYGYTF. The CDR3 nucleotides are TGCAGTGCTGTGACGGAAAACTATGGCTACACCTTC.